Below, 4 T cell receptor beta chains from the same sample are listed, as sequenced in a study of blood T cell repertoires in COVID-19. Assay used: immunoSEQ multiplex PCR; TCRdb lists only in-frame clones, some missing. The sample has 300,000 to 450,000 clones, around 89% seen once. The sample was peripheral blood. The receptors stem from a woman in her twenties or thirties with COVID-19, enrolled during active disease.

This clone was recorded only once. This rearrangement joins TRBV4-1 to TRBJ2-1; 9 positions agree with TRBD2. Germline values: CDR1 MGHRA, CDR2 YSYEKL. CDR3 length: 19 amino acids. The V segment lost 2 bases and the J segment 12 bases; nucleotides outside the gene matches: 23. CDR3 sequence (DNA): TGCGCCAGCAGCCAACCCAATCAACCGGGACTAGCTTTGTGTTGTGGGCAGTTCTTC. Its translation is CASSQPNQPGLALCCGQFF.

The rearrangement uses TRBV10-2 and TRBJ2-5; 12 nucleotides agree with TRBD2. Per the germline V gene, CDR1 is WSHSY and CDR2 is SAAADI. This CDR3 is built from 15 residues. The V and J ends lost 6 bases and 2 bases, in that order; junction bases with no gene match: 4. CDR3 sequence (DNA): TGCGCCAGCAGCCCTGGACTAGCGGGGCAAGAGACCCAGTACTTC. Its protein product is CASSPGLAGQETQYF.

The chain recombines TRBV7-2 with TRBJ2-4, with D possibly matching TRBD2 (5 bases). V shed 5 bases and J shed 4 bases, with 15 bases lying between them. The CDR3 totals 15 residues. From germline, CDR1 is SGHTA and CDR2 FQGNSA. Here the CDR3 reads CASSRTAGVKNIQYF. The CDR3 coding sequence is TGTGCCAGCAGCCGTACAGCCGGGGTTAAAAACATTCAGTACTTC.

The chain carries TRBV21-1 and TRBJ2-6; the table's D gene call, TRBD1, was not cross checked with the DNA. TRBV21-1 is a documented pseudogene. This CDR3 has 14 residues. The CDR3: CASMGAEGANVLTF. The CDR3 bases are TGTGCCAGCATGGGGGCGGAAGGGGCCAACGTCCTGACTTTC.